The clone carrying this T cell receptor beta chain was recorded once. The sample comes from a study of technical replicates of blood from a few donors. Assay: immunoSEQ multiplex PCR; the TCRdb copy retains only in-frame clones and omits some. The data hold 100,000 or so clones, with just over 95% observed a single time. Unmatched junction bases numbered 16, after V lost 4 bases and J lost 4 bases. Per the germline V gene, CDR1 is SGHRS and CDR2 is YFSETQ. The CDR3 runs to 17 residues. This chain uses TRBV5-1 with TRBJ2-7, with TRBD1 matching over 8 bases. Sequencing input: T cells isolated from PBMCs. The receptor was derived from a human donor in good health. This chain's CDR3 is CASSLSSDRGHPYEQYF. CDR3 in DNA: TGCGCCAGCAGCCTTTCGTCAGACAGGGGTCACCCTTACGAGCAGTACTTC.